This is a list of T cell receptor beta chains from one sample in a study of blood T cell repertoires in COVID-19. The method was immunoSEQ multiplex PCR; TCRdb's version includes in-frame clones alone and lacks a portion of them. This sample has approximately 150,000 clones, with around four fifths found just once. Material: peripheral blood. The receptor source for this set is a human donor in a cohort sampled during active COVID-19. The CDR3 runs from the conserved cysteine through the conserved F or W. A D gene is named only where the DNA matches it firmly.

TRBV10-1	TRBJ2-2	.	CASSESMSDTGELFF	TGCGCCAGCAGTGAGTCGATGTCGGACACCGGGGAGCTGTTTTTT
TRBV4-2	TRBJ1-5	TRBD1	CASSQEGQGAIGGQPQHF	TGTGCCAGCAGCCAAGAGGGACAGGGGGCGATCGGGGGTCAGCCCCAGCATTTT
TRBV19	TRBJ2-1	TRBD2	CASSILAGQGQFF	TGTGCCAGTAGTATCCTAGCGGGCCAGGGGCAGTTCTTC
TRBV6-6	TRBJ2-7	TRBD1	CASQKGAGGGNEQYF	TGTGCCAGCCAAAAGGGGGCAGGGGGCGGGAACGAGCAGTACTTC
TRBV7-3	TRBJ2-1	.	CASSLNGGHEQFF	TGTGCCAGCAGCTTAAATGGAGGGCATGAGCAGTTCTTC
TRBV27	TRBJ2-7	.	CASSSRLWGGKQYF	TGTGCCAGCAGTTCCCGACTGTGGGGGGGCAAGCAGTACTTC
TRBV4-1	TRBJ1-5	.	CASSQVRGSNQPQHF	TGCGCCAGCAGCCAAGTGAGAGGGAGCAATCAGCCCCAGCATTTT
TRBV12-3/TRBV12-4	TRBJ2-7	.	CASRIPGSYEQYF	TGTGCCAGCAGAATCCCGGGTTCCTACGAGCAGTACTTC
TRBV6-6	TRBJ2-3	TRBD2	CASSYSSGSFTDTQYF	TGTGCCAGCAGTTACTCTAGCGGGAGCTTCACAGATACGCAGTATTTT
TRBV10-2	TRBJ1-1	.	CASNARDYLDTEAFF	TGCGCCAGCAACGCGAGAGACTATCTGGACACTGAAGCTTTCTTT
TRBV28	TRBJ1-2	.	CASRSPGGYTF	TGTGCCAGCCGATCGCCGGGTGGCTACACCTTC
TRBV5-1	TRBJ1-5	TRBD1	CASSRTGLSNQPQHF	TGCGCCAGCAGCCGGACAGGCCTTAGCAATCAGCCCCAGCATTTT
TRBV12-3/TRBV12-4	TRBJ1-1	.	CASSRGIPEAFF	TGTGCCAGCAGTAGGGGGATCCCTGAAGCTTTCTTT
TRBV5-1	TRBJ2-7	.	CASSLAGTSYEQYF	TGCGCCAGCAGCTTGGCAGGCACCTCCTACGAGCAGTACTTC